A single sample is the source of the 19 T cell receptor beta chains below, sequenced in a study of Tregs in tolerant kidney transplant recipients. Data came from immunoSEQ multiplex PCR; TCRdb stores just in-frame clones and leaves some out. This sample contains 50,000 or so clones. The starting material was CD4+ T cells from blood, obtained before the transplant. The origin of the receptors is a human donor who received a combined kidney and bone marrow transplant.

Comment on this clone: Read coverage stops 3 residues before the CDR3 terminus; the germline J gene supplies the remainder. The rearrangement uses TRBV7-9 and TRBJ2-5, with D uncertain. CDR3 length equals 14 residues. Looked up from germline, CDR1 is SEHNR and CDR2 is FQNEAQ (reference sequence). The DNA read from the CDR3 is TGTGCCAGCAGCCCCCTCCCCCTGGTGGGCACC. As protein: CASSPLPLVGT. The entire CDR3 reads CASSPLPLVGTQYF.

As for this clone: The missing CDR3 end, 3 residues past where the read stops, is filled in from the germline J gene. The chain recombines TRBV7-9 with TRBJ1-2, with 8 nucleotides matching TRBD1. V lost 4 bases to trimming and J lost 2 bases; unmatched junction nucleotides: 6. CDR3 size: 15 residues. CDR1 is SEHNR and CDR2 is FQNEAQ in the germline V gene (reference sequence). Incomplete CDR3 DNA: TGTGCCAGCAGCTCTCGGACAGGGACGAACTATGGC. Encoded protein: CASSSRTGTNYG. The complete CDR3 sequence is CASSSRTGTNYGYTF.

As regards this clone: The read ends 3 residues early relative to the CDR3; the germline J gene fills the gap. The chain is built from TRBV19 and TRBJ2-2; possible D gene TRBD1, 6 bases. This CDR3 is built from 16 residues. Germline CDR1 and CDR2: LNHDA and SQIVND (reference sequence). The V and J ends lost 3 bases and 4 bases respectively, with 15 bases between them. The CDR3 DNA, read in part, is TGTGCCAGTAGTATCGGGCAGGGGCCTTCCACCGGGGAG. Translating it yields CASSIGQGPSTGE. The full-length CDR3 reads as CASSIGQGPSTGELFF.

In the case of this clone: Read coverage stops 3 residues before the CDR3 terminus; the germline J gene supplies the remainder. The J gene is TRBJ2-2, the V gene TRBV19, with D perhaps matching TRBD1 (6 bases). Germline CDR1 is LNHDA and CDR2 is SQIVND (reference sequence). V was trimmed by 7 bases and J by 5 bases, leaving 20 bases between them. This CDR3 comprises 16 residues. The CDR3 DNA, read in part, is TGTGCCAGTAAGGACGGGACAAATCGGAGGACCGGGGAG. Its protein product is CASKDGTNRRTGE. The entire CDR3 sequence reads CASKDGTNRRTGELFF. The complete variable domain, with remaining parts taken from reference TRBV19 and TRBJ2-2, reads DGGITQSPKYLFRKEGQNVTLSCEQNLNHDAMYWYRQDPGQGLRLIYYSQIVNDFQKGDIAEGYSVSREKKESFPLTVTSAQKNPTAFYLCASKDGTNRRTGELFFGEGSRLTVL.

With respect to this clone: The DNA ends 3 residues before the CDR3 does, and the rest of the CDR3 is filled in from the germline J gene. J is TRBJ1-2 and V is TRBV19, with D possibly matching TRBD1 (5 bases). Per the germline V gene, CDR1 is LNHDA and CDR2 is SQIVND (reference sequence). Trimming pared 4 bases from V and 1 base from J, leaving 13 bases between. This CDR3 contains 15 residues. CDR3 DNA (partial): TGTGCCAGTAGTACTCCAGGGCCAAATAACTATGGC. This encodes CASSTPGPNNYG. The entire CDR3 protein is CASSTPGPNNYGYTF.

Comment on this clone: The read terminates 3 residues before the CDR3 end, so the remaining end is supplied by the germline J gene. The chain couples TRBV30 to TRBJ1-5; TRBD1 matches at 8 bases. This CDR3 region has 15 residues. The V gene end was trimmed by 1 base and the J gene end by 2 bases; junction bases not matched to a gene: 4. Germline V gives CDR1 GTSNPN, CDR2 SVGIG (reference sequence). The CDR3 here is CAWSGTGRGNQPQHF. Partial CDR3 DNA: TGTGCCTGGAGTGGGACAGGGAGGGGCAATCAGCCC.

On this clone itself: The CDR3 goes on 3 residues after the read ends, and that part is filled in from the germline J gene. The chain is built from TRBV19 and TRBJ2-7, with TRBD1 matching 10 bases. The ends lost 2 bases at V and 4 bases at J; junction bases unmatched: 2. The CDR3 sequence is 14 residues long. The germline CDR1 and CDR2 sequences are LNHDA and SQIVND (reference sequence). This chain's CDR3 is CASSIPGQGYEQYF. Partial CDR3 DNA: TGTGCCAGTAGTATACCGGGACAGGGGTACGAG.

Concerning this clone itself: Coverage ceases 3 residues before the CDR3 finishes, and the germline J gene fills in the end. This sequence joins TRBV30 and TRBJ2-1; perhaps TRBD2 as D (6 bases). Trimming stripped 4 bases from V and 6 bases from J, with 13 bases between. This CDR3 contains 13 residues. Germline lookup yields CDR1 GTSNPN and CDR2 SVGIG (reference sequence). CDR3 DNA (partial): TGTGCCTGGATTCGCGGGGTATCCAATGAG. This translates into CAWIRGVSNE. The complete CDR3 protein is CAWIRGVSNEQFF.

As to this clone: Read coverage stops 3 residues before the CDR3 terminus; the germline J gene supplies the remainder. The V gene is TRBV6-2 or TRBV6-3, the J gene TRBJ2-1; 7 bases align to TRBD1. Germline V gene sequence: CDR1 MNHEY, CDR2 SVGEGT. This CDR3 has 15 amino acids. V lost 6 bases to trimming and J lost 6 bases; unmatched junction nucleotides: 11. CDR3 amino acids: CASRFTGVQGNEQFF. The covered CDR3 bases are TGTGCCAGCAGATTCACAGGGGTTCAGGGCAATGAG.

CDR3 bases read: TGTGCCAGCTCGTACGGGGAGATGAACACTGAA. Translation gives CASSYGEMNTE. The CDR3 in its entirety is CASSYGEMNTEAFF. The J gene is TRBJ1-1, the V gene TRBV18; D unresolved. The read ends 3 residues early relative to the CDR3; the germline J gene fills the gap. The CDR3 runs 14 residues. Per germline, CDR1 KGHSH and CDR2 LQKENI. The germline V and J ends were trimmed by 6 bases and 0 bases, with 11 bases remaining between them.

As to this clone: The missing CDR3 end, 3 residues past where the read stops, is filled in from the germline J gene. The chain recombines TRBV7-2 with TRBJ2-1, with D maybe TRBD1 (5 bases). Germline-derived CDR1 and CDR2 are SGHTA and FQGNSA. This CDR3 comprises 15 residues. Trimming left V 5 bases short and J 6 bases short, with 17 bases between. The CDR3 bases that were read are TGTGCCAGCAGCCCCCATAACCAAGGGGTCAATGAG. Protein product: CASSPHNQGVNE. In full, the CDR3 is CASSPHNQGVNEQFF. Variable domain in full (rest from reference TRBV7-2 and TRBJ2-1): GAGVSQSPSNKVTEKGKDVELRCDPISGHTALYWYRQSLGQGLEFLIYFQGNSAPDKSGLPSDRFSAERTGGSVSTLTIQRTQQEDSAVYLCASSPHNQGVNEQFFGPGTRLTVL.

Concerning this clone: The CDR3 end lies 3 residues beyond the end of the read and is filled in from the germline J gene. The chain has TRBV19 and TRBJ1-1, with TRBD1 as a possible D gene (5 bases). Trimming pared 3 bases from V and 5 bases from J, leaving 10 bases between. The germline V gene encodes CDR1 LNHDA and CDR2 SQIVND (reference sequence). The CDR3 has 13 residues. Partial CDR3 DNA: TGTGCCAGTAGTATCCAGCAGGGAACTGAA. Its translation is CASSIQQGTE. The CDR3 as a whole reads CASSIQQGTEAFF. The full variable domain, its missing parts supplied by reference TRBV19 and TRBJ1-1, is DGGITQSPKYLFRKEGQNVTLSCEQNLNHDAMYWYRQDPGQGLRLIYYSQIVNDFQKGDIAEGYSVSREKKESFPLTVTSAQKNPTAFYLCASSIQQGTEAFFGQGTRLTVV.

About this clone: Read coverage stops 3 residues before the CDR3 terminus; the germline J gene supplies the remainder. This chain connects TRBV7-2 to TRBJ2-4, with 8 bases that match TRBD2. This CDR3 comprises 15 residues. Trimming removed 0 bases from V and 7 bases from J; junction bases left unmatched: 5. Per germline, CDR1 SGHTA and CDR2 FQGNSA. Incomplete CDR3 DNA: TGTGCCAGCAGCTTAGCCCTAGCGGGCCTGAACATT. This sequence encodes CASSLALAGLNI. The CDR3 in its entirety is CASSLALAGLNIQYF.

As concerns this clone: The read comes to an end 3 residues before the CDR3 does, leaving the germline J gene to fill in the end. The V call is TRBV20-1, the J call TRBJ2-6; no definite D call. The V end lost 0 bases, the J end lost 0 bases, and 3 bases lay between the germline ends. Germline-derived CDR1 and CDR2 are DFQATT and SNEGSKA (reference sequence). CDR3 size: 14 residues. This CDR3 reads CSARDRSGANVLTF. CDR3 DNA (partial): TGCAGTGCTAGAGACCGCTCTGGGGCCAACGTC.

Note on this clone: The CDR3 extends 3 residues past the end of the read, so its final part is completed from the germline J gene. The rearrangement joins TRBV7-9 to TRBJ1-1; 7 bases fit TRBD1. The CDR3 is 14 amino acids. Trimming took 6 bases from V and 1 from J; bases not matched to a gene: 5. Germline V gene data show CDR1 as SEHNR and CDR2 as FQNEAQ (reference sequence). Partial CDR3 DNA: TGTGCCAGCAGGGCGGGACAGCAGAACACTGAA. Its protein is CASRAGQQNTE. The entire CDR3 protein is CASRAGQQNTEAFF.

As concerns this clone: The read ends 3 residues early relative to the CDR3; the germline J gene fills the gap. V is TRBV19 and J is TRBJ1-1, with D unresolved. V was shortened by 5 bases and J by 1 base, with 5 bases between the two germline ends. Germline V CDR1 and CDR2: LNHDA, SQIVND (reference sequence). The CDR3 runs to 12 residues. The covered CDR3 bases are TGTGCCAGTAGTCCAGAGAACACTGAA. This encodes CASSPENTE. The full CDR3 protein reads CASSPENTEAFF.

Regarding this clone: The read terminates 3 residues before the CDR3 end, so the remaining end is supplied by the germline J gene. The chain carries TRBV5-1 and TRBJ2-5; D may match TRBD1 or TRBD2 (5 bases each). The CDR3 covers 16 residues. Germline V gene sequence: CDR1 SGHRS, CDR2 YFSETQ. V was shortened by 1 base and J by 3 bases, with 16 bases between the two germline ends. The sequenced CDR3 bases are TGCGCCAGCAGCTTGCGGTCTTTTGAGGGGAAAGAGACC. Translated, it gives CASSLRSFEGKET. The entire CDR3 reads CASSLRSFEGKETQYF.

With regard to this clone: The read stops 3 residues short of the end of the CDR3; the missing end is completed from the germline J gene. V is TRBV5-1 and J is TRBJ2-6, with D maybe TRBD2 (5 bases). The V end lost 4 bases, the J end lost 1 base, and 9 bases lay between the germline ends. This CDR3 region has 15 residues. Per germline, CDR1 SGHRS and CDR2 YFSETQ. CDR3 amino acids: CASSPSGSGANVLTF. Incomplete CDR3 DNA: TGCGCCAGCAGCCCGTCGGGGTCTGGGGCCAACGTC.

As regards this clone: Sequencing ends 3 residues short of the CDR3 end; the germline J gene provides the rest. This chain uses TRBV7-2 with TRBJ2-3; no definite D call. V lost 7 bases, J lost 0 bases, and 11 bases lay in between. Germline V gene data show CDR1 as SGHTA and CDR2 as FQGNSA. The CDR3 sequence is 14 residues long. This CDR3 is CASTLRASTDTQYF. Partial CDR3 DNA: TGTGCCAGCACCCTTAGGGCAAGCACAGATACG.